Listed here are 19 T cell receptor beta chains from one sample, sequenced in a study of graft-versus-host responses after intestinal transplantation. The protocol was immunoSEQ multiplex PCR, while the TCRdb copy is restricted to in-frame clones and leaves out a portion. The sample gives around 70,000 clones, 89% of which show up once; roughly 2.6% is in the top ten. No antigen has been identified for these receptors. Specimen: unstimulated CD8+ T cells sorted from spleen or lymph node cells, collected before intestinal transplant. The receptors originated from a human donor who received an intestinal transplant.

This clone was counted a single time. The V gene is TRBV7-6, the J gene TRBJ2-7; 10 positions match TRBD2. Per germline, CDR1 SGHVS and CDR2 FNYEAQ. The CDR3 totals 16 residues. The V gene end was trimmed by 5 bases and the J gene end by 4 bases; junction bases not matched to a gene: 11. The CDR3 sequence is CASSLEPSGGLYEQYF. Written as DNA, the CDR3 is TGTGCCAGCAGCCTCGAACCTAGCGGGGGCCTTTACGAGCAGTACTTC.

The chain is built from TRBV11-2 and TRBJ2-7, with D maybe TRBD2 (6 bases). This CDR3 contains 18 residues. Germline values: CDR1 SGHAT, CDR2 FQNNGV. Trimming shortened V by 5 bases and J by 3 bases, and 26 bases separated the two germline ends. DNA for the CDR3: TGTGCCAGCAGCCCGACTAGTCTACAACGCTGGGCTCGCTACGAGCAGTACTTC. Protein: CASSPTSLQRWARYEQYF.

The chain couples TRBV7-9 to TRBJ2-1; 10 bases match TRBD1. The J segment lost 2 bases and the V segment lost 6 bases, leaving 4 bases of the junction unmatched. The CDR3 covers 15 residues. Germline lookup yields CDR1 SEHNR and CDR2 FQNEAQ (reference sequence). The DNA for the CDR3 is TGTGCCAGCAGTACCGGGACAGGGGCCTACAATGAGCAGTTCTTC. This sequence encodes CASSTGTGAYNEQFF.

The chain recombines TRBV13 with TRBJ2-3; the match to TRBD2 covers 7 bases. Losses at the gene ends were 4 bases for V and 2 bases for J; bases not matched to a gene: 9. The CDR3 totals 16 residues. Germline V CDR1 and CDR2: PRHDT, FYEKMQ (reference sequence). Here the CDR3 reads CASSSLSGVDTDTQYF. CDR3 DNA sequence: TGTGCCAGCAGCTCCCTAAGCGGGGTTGACACAGATACGCAGTATTTT.

The gene calls are TRBV5-1 and TRBJ2-2; D unclear. Trimming removed 0 bases at V and 7 bases at J, with 4 bases between. Per germline, CDR1 SGHRS and CDR2 YFSETQ. This CDR3 has 12 amino acids. CDR3 nucleotides: TGCGCCAGCAGCTTGGCGGTCGGGGAGCTGTTTTTT. Its translation is CASSLAVGELFF.

The chain combines TRBV28 with TRBJ2-7; 7 nucleotides align to TRBD2. With 1 base clipped from V and 1 base from J, the junction kept 16 bases outside the gene matches. CDR3 length: 19 residues. Germline assignment: CDR1 MDHEN and CDR2 SYDVKM. The CDR3 loop reads CASSLSSLWLSSGSYEQYF. The CDR3 coding sequence is TGTGCCAGCAGTTTATCCAGTTTGTGGTTGTCTAGCGGATCCTACGAGCAGTACTTC.

The DNA of the CDR3 is TGTGCCATCAGCGACCGGACAGGGCAGCCCTACAATGAGCAGTTCTTC. It is translated as CAISDRTGQPYNEQFF. The V gene is TRBV10-3, the J gene TRBJ2-1, with 8 bases identical to TRBD1. Germline CDR1 reads ENHRY; CDR2 reads SYGVKD. CDR3 length: 16 residues. Trimming removed 6 bases from V and 2 bases from J; junction bases left unmatched: 9.

The chain uses TRBV7-9 and TRBJ2-6; the match to TRBD1 covers 9 bases. Per germline, CDR1 SEHNR and CDR2 FQNEAQ (reference sequence). With 6 bases clipped from V and 0 bases from J, the junction kept 12 bases outside the gene matches. CDR3 size: 19 residues. The CDR3 is CASRAWMGQGYSGANVLTF. In DNA, the CDR3 is TGTGCCAGCAGAGCTTGGATGGGACAGGGTTACTCTGGGGCCAACGTCCTGACTTTC. The complete variable domain, with remaining parts taken from reference TRBV7-9 and TRBJ2-6, reads DTGVSQNPRHKITKRGQNVTFRCDPISEHNRLYWYRQTLGQGPEFLTYFQNEAQLEKSRLLSDRFSAERPKGSFSTLEIQRTEQGDSAMYLCASRAWMGQGYSGANVLTFGAGSRLTVL.

The rearrangement joins TRBV6-1 to TRBJ2-7; 7 bases align to TRBD1. CDR3 length equals 13 residues. Germline V gene sequence: CDR1 MNHNS, CDR2 SASEGT. With V trimmed by 4 bases and J by 4 bases, 4 bases remained unmatched. The DNA for the CDR3 is TGTGCCAGCAGTGTTGGGACAGATTACGAGCAGTACTTC. The encoded protein is CASSVGTDYEQYF.

The gene calls are TRBV28 and TRBJ1-2, with 10 bases that match TRBD1. This CDR3 is 16 amino acids long. Losses at the gene ends were 4 bases for V and 0 bases for J; bases not matched to a gene: 5. CDR1 is MDHEN, CDR2 SYDVKM, per germline. CDR3 region: CASSSRDRGPNYGYTF. The CDR3 coding sequence is TGTGCCAGCAGTTCCCGTGACAGGGGGCCTAACTATGGCTACACCTTC.

The chain uses TRBV25-1 and TRBJ1-1; 7 bases are shared with TRBD1. Looked up from germline, CDR1 is MGHDK and CDR2 is SYGVNS. Trimming took 7 bases from V and 3 from J; bases not matched to a gene: 8. This CDR3 is built from 14 residues. The CDR3 sequence is CASTPKGGDTEAFF. The CDR3 coding sequence is TGTGCCAGCACCCCCAAAGGGGGCGACACTGAAGCTTTCTTT.

The chain couples TRBV5-1 to TRBJ2-3; 10 bases fit TRBD2. There are 17 residues in the CDR3. The V segment lost 0 bases and the J segment 4 bases; nucleotides outside the gene matches: 8. CDR1 is SGHRS and CDR2 is YFSETQ in the germline V gene. The CDR3 reads CASSLAPSGSLADTQYF. Here the CDR3 DNA reads TGCGCCAGCAGCTTGGCACCTAGCGGGAGTTTAGCAGATACGCAGTATTTT. The full variable domain, completed using reference TRBV5-1 and TRBJ2-3, is KAGVTQTPRYLIKTRGQQVTLSCSPISGHRSVSWYQQTPGQGLQFLFEYFSETQRNKGNFPGRFSGRQFSNSRSEMNVSTLELGDSALYLCASSLAPSGSLADTQYFGPGTRLTVL.

The V gene is TRBV7-9, the J gene TRBJ1-1; possible D gene TRBD1, 5 bases. V was trimmed by 1 base and J by 6 bases, leaving 9 bases between them. Per germline, CDR1 SEHNR and CDR2 FQNEAQ (reference sequence). This CDR3 spans 13 amino acids. This CDR3 reads CASSLEGVAEAFF. CDR3 DNA sequence: TGTGCCAGCAGCTTAGAAGGGGTCGCTGAAGCTTTCTTT.

The genes are TRBV7-6 and TRBJ2-3, with 9 bases aligning to TRBD1. With V trimmed by 7 bases and J by 1 base, 9 bases remained unmatched. The germline CDR1 and CDR2 sequences are SGHVS and FNYEAQ. The CDR3 has 16 amino acids. CDR3 sequence: CASNGVGDRGTDTQYF. The CDR3 region has the DNA TGTGCCAGCAACGGGGTCGGGGACAGGGGCACAGATACGCAGTATTTT.

The chain couples TRBV7-9 to TRBJ1-2; no clear D gene. The ends were cut back, 4 bases at V and 8 bases at J, with 17 bases in the middle. Germline-derived CDR1 and CDR2 are SEHNR and FQNEAQ (reference sequence). This CDR3 contains 14 residues. CDR3 protein: CASSSDAAAGGYTF. The DNA for the CDR3 is TGTGCCAGCAGCTCAGACGCTGCGGCTGGGGGCTACACCTTC.

The gene calls are TRBV28 and TRBJ2-5; TRBD1 matches 9 bases. The trim removed 2 bases at V and 3 bases at J, leaving 7 bases unmatched. Germline CDR1 is MDHEN and CDR2 is SYDVKM. The CDR3 covers 16 residues. The CDR3 reads CASSLAGTGWEETQYF. As DNA, the CDR3 is TGTGCCAGCAGTTTAGCTGGGACAGGGTGGGAAGAGACCCAGTACTTC.

The chain combines TRBV7-9 with TRBJ2-7; no definite D call. The CDR3 has 12 amino acids. With 6 bases removed from V and 1 base from J, the gap between germline ends came to 7 bases. Germline V gene data show CDR1 as SEHNR and CDR2 as FQNEAQ (reference sequence). The chain's CDR3 is CASSHFSYEQYF. The DNA for the CDR3 is TGTGCCAGCAGTCATTTTTCCTACGAGCAGTACTTC.

The chain links TRBV6-1 to TRBJ2-7, with D maybe TRBD2 (5 bases). The ends were cut back, 2 bases at V and 3 bases at J, with 14 bases in the middle. The CDR3 is 15 amino acids. Germline lookup yields CDR1 MNHNS and CDR2 SASEGT. The CDR3 protein is CASSENPLEGYEQYF. The CDR3 nucleotides are TGTGCCAGCAGTGAAAACCCACTAGAGGGCTACGAGCAGTACTTC.

This chain links TRBV27 with TRBJ2-3, with D possibly TRBD2 on 6 matching bases. Germline CDR1 MNHEY, CDR2 SMNVEV (reference sequence). The V and J ends lost 4 bases and 8 bases respectively, with 13 bases between them. The CDR3 has 13 residues. CDR3 protein: CASSSPPGGTQYF. The CDR3 region has the DNA TGTGCCAGCAGTTCCCCGCCCGGGGGTACGCAGTATTTT.